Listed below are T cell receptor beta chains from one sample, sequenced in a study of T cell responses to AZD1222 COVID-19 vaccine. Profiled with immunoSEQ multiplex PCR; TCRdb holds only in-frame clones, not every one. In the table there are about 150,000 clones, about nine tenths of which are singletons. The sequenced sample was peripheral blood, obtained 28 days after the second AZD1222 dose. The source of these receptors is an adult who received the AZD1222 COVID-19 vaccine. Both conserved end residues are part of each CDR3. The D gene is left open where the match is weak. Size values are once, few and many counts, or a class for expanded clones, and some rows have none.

TGCGCCAGCAGTGAGTCTGTGACTCTAGATTCACCCCTCCACTTT CASSESVTLDSPLHF NA TRBJ1-6 NA TRBV10-1 15
TGTGCCACCAGGGCCTTTTCCACAGATACGCAGTATTTT CATRAFSTDTQYF NA TRBJ2-3 NA TRBV15 13
TGTGCCAGCAGCCAAACAGGGCAGCCCCAGCATTTT CASSQTGQPQHF few TRBJ1-5 NA TRBV3-1/TRBV3-2 12
TGTGCCAGCAGATCCGTCGGGGGAAACTCTGGAAACACCATATATTTT CASRSVGGNSGNTIYF NA TRBJ1-3 NA TRBV7-2 16
TGTGCCAGCAGGACCGGGACTAGCGGGAGTTACGAGCAGTACTTC CASRTGTSGSYEQYF NA TRBJ2-7 TRBD2 TRBV6-6 15
TGTGCCAGCAGCGTAGTTGACAGGGGCACAGATACGCAGTATTTT CASSVVDRGTDTQYF NA TRBJ2-3 TRBD1 TRBV9 15
TGTGCCTGGAGGGGACAGCAAAATTCACCCCTCCACTTT CAWRGQQNSPLHF NA TRBJ1-6 TRBD1 TRBV30 13
TGTGCCAGCAGCCAACAAAACAGGGACGGCAATGAGCAGTTCTTC CASSQQNRDGNEQFF NA TRBJ2-1 NA TRBV16 15
TGTGCCAGCAGCAAACTACTAGCGCCCTTGGGTGATGAGCAGTTCTTC CASSKLLAPLGDEQFF few TRBJ2-1 TRBD2 TRBV11-1 16
TGTGCCAGCAGCCCCCGAGCGGAAAGACGTTACGAGCAGTACTTC CASSPRAERRYEQYF NA TRBJ2-7 NA TRBV13 15
TGTGCCAGCAGCGTAGATCGCGGGTCACCTTATGGCTACACCTTC CASSVDRGSPYGYTF NA TRBJ1-2 NA TRBV9 15
TGTGCCAGCACCCTAGCGGGATTCACAGATACGCAGTATTTT CASTLAGFTDTQYF NA TRBJ2-3 TRBD2 TRBV6-5 14
TGTGCCAGTAGGAGGGGACTAGCGGGAGGTCCTACCTACAATGAGCAGTTCTTC CASRRGLAGGPTYNEQFF NA TRBJ2-1 TRBD2 TRBV19 18
TGCGCCAGCAGCCAAGCTAGGGAATCACCCCTCCACTTT CASSQARESPLHF once TRBJ1-6 NA TRBV4-1 13
TGTGCCAGCAGCCCCCTAGCGGGAGGCCCTTACAATGAGCAGTTCTTC CASSPLAGGPYNEQFF NA TRBJ2-1 TRBD2 TRBV7-2 16
TGTGCCAGCAGTTCTCTAAGATTGGACAGGCGAAATAGCAATCAGCCCCAGCATTTT CASSSLRLDRRNSNQPQHF NA TRBJ1-5 TRBD1 TRBV28 19
TGTGCCAGTGCTCCGATCGGGAGTAACTATGGCTACACCTTC CASAPIGSNYGYTF NA TRBJ1-2 NA TRBV2 14
TGTGCCAGCAGTTACAGGGCAGTAATCTCTGGGGCCAACGTCCTGACTTTC CASSYRAVISGANVLTF NA TRBJ2-6 NA TRBV27 17
TGTGCCAGCAGCCAAGATGAAGACACTGAAGCTTTCTTT CASSQDEDTEAFF few TRBJ1-1 NA TRBV14 13
TGTGCCAGTAGTATAAGTTCCAGAGTAGGCCAGCCCCAGCATTTT CASSISSRVGQPQHF NA TRBJ1-5 NA TRBV19 15
TGTGCCAGCAGCGGGAGGGGCGGGAGCACAGATACGCAGTATTTT CASSGRGGSTDTQYF NA TRBJ2-3 TRBD2 TRBV7-9 15
TGTGCCAGCAGCTTGGACGGGGAGCTGTTTTTT CASSLDGELFF once TRBJ2-2 NA TRBV11-3 11
TGCGCCAGCAGTGATCCCGCGACCACAGGGGACTATGGCTACACCTTC CASSDPATTGDYGYTF NA TRBJ1-2 TRBD1 TRBV10-2 16
TGTGCCAGCAGCTTAGCCGCCGCGACGGTTTATAGCAATCAGCCCCAGCATTTT CASSLAAATVYSNQPQHF NA TRBJ1-5 NA TRBV7-8 18
TGCAGTGCTAGTGCCCCGGGATTAGCGGGAAATGAGCAGTTCTTC CSASAPGLAGNEQFF NA TRBJ2-1 TRBD2 TRBV20-1 15
TGTGCCAGCCGCGGACAGGCCTACGAGCAGTACTTC CASRGQAYEQYF NA TRBJ2-7 TRBD1 TRBV6-6 12
TGTGCCAGCAGCTTAGGCGCGGGTAAGGGCAATCAGCCCCAGCATTTT CASSLGAGKGNQPQHF NA TRBJ1-5 NA TRBV7-6 16
TGTGCCAGCAGCCCTGGCCCAGGGAACACTGAAGCTTTCTTT CASSPGPGNTEAFF NA TRBJ1-1 NA TRBV7-6 14
TGTGCCAGCAGCTTAGGCCGGCAGACCCCCAGCGAGCAGTACTTC CASSLGRQTPSEQYF NA TRBJ2-7 NA TRBV7-2 15
TGTGCCAGCAGCTTTCAGGGGCACTATGGCTACACCTTC CASSFQGHYGYTF NA TRBJ1-2 NA TRBV5-4 13
TGTGCCAGCACCTCCGTAACTGGCTACACCTTC CASTSVTGYTF NA TRBJ1-2 NA TRBV7-2 11
TGTGCCAGCAGCCTTACCCCGGGACAGGGCCCCTATGGCTACACCTTC CASSLTPGQGPYGYTF NA TRBJ1-2 TRBD1 TRBV14 16
TGTGCCAGCCTGAATCGGACTAGGGGTGAGCAGTTCTTC CASLNRTRGEQFF once TRBJ2-1 TRBD2 TRBV7-2 13
TGTGCCAGCTCACTAGAGCTGGCGGCTAGCGTATACAATGAGCAGTTCTTC CASSLELAASVYNEQFF NA TRBJ2-1 NA TRBV18 17
TGTGCCAGCAGCTTAGGCGGGATGTTGAACACCGGGGAGCTGTTTTTT CASSLGGMLNTGELFF NA TRBJ2-2 NA TRBV7-2 16
TGTGCCAGCAGTTTAGGACAGGTCGGATATGGCTACACCTTC CASSLGQVGYGYTF NA TRBJ1-2 TRBD1 TRBV28 14
TGTGCCAGTAGTATGAGGAGAAACACTGAAGCTTTCTTT CASSMRRNTEAFF NA TRBJ1-1 NA TRBV19 13
TGTGCCAGCAGTTCAGGGGGCAGGGGAACTGAAGCTTTCTTT CASSSGGRGTEAFF NA TRBJ1-1 TRBD1 TRBV7-3 14
TGTGCCAGCAGTGAAGAGGGGACAGGGGCGGGTCAGCCCCAGCATTTT CASSEEGTGAGQPQHF NA TRBJ1-5 TRBD1 TRBV2 16
TGTGCCAGCAGTTACTCGGGTCTCGGAAACACCATATATTTT CASSYSGLGNTIYF NA TRBJ1-3 NA TRBV6-6 14